One and the same sample provided the 11 T cell receptor beta chains below, sequenced in a study of regulatory T cells in long-lasting Graves disease. Investigators prepared the TCR beta libraries by applying iRepertoire HTBI primers and Arm-PCR of CDR3 regions. A single record per CDR3 protein comes from TCRdb applying MiXCR to the multiplex PCR reads. The profile shows 350,000 to 450,000 distinct CDR3 sequences, roughly 21% of them singletons. Indicated time point: persistent/refractory GD, antithyroid drugs over 5 years with positive TRAb. PBMC RNA served as the TCR library source. Source: peripheral blood mononuclear cells (PBMCs), taken when the disease was refractory, from a patient treated with antithyroid drugs. The origin of the receptors is a female donor with Graves disease.

This clonotype was found many times. A much larger clone differs by one base, so this may be a read error. The chain joins TRBV28 to TRBJ2-5; D uncertain. This CDR3 spans 14 amino acids. Trimming stripped 0 bases from V and 0 bases from J, with 5 bases between. The germline CDR1 and CDR2 sequences are MDHEN and SYDVKM. The CDR3 region is CASSLCQNQETQYF. DNA of the CDR3: TGTGCCAGCAGTTTATGCCAAAACCAAGAGACCCAGTACTTC.

This clonotype was counted between two and nine times. Here the CDR3 reads CASSLAGGSDYGYTF. As DNA, the CDR3 is TGCGCCAGCAGCTTGGCCGGCGGGTCGGACTATGGCTACACCTTC. The chain combines TRBV5-1 with TRBJ1-2, with D unclear. The length of the CDR3 is 15 residues. From germline, CDR1 is SGHRS and CDR2 YFSETQ. V lost 0 bases and J 3 bases, leaving 12 bases between the germline ends.

The V gene is TRBV7-2, the J gene TRBJ1-2; D may be TRBD1 (6 bases). Germline CDR1 reads SGHTA; CDR2 reads FQGNSA. There are 16 residues in the CDR3. Trimming stripped 0 bases from V and 4 bases from J, with 15 bases between. CDR3 residues: CASSLAQTGRGYGYTF. CDR3 nucleotides: TGTGCCAGCAGCTTAGCCCAGACAGGAAGAGGCTATGGCTACACCTTC.

This clonotype was observed at least ten times. The chain carries TRBV5-1 and TRBJ2-7, with no clear D. Looked up from germline, CDR1 is SGHRS and CDR2 is YFSETQ. The CDR3 loop spans 15 amino acids. V lost 2 bases and J lost 4, with 16 bases in between. The CDR3 loop reads CASSFNDDRAYEQYF. The CDR3 bases are TGCGCCAGCAGCTTCAACGACGATCGAGCTTACGAGCAGTACTTC. Full variable domain (missing parts from reference TRBV5-1 and TRBJ2-7): KAGVTQTPRYLIKTRGQQVTLSCSPISGHRSVSWYQQTPGQGLQFLFEYFSETQRNKGNFPGRFSGRQFSNSRSEMNVSTLELGDSALYLCASSFNDDRAYEQYFGPGTRLTVT.

This clonotype was recorded many times. The rearrangement links TRBV20-1 to TRBJ1-1; 7 positions agree with TRBD1. V lost 6 bases to trimming and J lost 2 bases; unmatched junction nucleotides: 3. Germline V gene sequence: CDR1 DFQATT, CDR2 SNEGSKA (reference sequence). CDR3 length: 12 residues. The CDR3 protein is CSARQGNTEAFF. The CDR3 DNA follows: TGCAGTGCGCGACAGGGTAACACTGAAGCTTTCTTT.

This clonotype was seen a few times. The chain has TRBV6-2 or TRBV6-3 and TRBJ2-1, with TRBD2 matching 9 bases. The germline V gene encodes CDR1 MNHEY and CDR2 SVGEGT. This CDR3 is 15 amino acids long. V shed 0 bases, J shed 7 bases, and the junction held 4 bases outside the gene matches. The DNA for the CDR3 is TGTGCCAGCAGTTACTCAGGTAGCGGGAGAAATGAGCAGTTCTTC. Its translation: CASSYSGSGRNEQFF.

Many counts were recorded for this clonotype. The CDR3 DNA sequence: TGTGCCACCATGGAGGGTAGCTCTGGAAACACCATATATTTT. This encodes CATMEGSSGNTIYF. J is TRBJ1-3 and V is TRBV15; D is uncertain. CDR3 length: 14 amino acids. From germline, CDR1 is LNHNV and CDR2 YYDKDF (reference sequence). With 7 bases removed from V and 0 bases from J, the gap between germline ends came to 10 bases.

In its sample, this clonotype was seen a few times. The rearrangement links TRBV11-2 to TRBJ2-2, with TRBD2 as a possible D gene (5 bases). CDR3 size: 14 residues. Trimming shortened V by 0 bases and J by 6 bases, and 8 bases separated the two germline ends. CDR1 and CDR2 (germline): SGHAT, FQNNGV. Here the CDR3 reads CASSLDEGAGELFF. CDR3 DNA sequence: TGTGCCAGCAGCTTAGATGAGGGCGCCGGGGAGCTGTTTTTT. The full variable domain, completed using reference TRBV11-2 and TRBJ2-2, is EAGVAQSPRYKIIEKRQSVAFWCNPISGHATLYWYQQILGQGPKLLIQFQNNGVVDDSQLPKDRFSAERLKGVDSTLKIQPAKLEDSAVYLCASSLDEGAGELFFGEGSRLTVL.

This clonotype was counted ten times or more. This chain links TRBV2 with TRBJ2-7; D tentatively fits TRBD1 or TRBD2 (6 bases each). CDR1 is SNHLY, CDR2 FYNNEI, per germline. This CDR3 is built from 15 residues. Trimming took off 6 bases at V and 2 bases at J, with 17 bases between the two ends. In DNA form, the CDR3 reads TGTGCCAGCAGCGTCGATGGGGGGCCGACCTACGAGCAGTACTTC. This encodes CASSVDGGPTYEQYF.

This chain joins TRBV12-5 and TRBJ2-1, with TRBD2 identical over 12 bases. The CDR3 runs to 16 residues. Germline trimming cut 3 bases from V and 6 bases from J; bases unmatched to any gene: 6. Germline V gene sequence: CDR1 LGHNT, CDR2 FRNRAP. The CDR3 is CASGFSLAGGLNEQFF. DNA of the CDR3: TGTGCTAGTGGTTTCTCCCTAGCGGGAGGGCTCAATGAGCAGTTCTTC.

Turning to this clonotype: A clone one base away is much larger, so this may be a read error. The rearrangement uses TRBV29-1 and TRBJ2-5, with D possibly being TRBD1 or TRBD2 (6 bases each). The CDR3 loop spans 13 amino acids. Germline V gives CDR1 SQVTM, CDR2 ANQGSEA. V was clipped by 7 bases and J by 7 bases, with 19 bases between them. CDR3 DNA: TGCAGCGCAAACAGGGACATGGGGGGGACCCAGTACTTC. Amino acid sequence: CSANRDMGGTQYF.